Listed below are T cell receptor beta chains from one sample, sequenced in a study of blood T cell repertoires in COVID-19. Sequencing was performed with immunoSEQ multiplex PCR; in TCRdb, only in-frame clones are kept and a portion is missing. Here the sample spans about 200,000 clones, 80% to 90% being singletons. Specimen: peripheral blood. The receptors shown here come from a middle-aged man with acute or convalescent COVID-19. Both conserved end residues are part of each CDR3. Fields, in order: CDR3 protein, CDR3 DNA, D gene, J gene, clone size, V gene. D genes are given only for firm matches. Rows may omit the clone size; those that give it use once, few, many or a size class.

cdr3_aa: CASSLGGTGSNQPQHF
cdr3_nt: TGTGCCAGCAGCTTAGGGGGGACAGGTTCCAATCAGCCCCAGCATTTT
d_call: TRBD1
j_call: TRBJ1-5
clone_size: .
v_call: TRBV11-2

cdr3_aa: CASSIDSKVNYGYTF
cdr3_nt: TGTGCCAGTAGTATAGATAGCAAGGTGAACTATGGCTACACCTTC
d_call: .
j_call: TRBJ1-2
clone_size: .
v_call: TRBV19

cdr3_aa: CASSPQDTKPLHF
cdr3_nt: TGTGCCAGCAGCCCGCAGGACACCAAACCCCTCCACTTT
d_call: .
j_call: TRBJ1-6
clone_size: .
v_call: TRBV5-6

cdr3_aa: CASSFGQAHEQYF
cdr3_nt: TGTGCCAGTAGTTTCGGACAGGCCCACGAGCAGTACTTC
d_call: TRBD1
j_call: TRBJ2-7
clone_size: .
v_call: TRBV19

cdr3_aa: CASSQDRLATYEQYF
cdr3_nt: TGCGCCAGCAGCCAAGATCGACTGGCTACCTACGAGCAGTACTTC
d_call: .
j_call: TRBJ2-7
clone_size: .
v_call: TRBV4-3

cdr3_aa: CASSDPSSYEQYF
cdr3_nt: TGTGCCAGCTCCGATCCGAGCTCCTACGAGCAGTACTTC
d_call: .
j_call: TRBJ2-7
clone_size: .
v_call: TRBV27

cdr3_aa: CASSLLAGWTEAFF
cdr3_nt: TGTGCCAGCAGTTTATTGGCAGGGTGGACTGAAGCTTTCTTT
d_call: .
j_call: TRBJ1-1
clone_size: .
v_call: TRBV28

cdr3_aa: CAEGTSGGSEETQYF
cdr3_nt: TGTGCCGAGGGGACTAGCGGGGGGTCTGAAGAGACCCAGTACTTC
d_call: TRBD2
j_call: TRBJ2-5
clone_size: .
v_call: TRBV5-4

cdr3_aa: CASSLGGNKNIQYF
cdr3_nt: TGTGCCAGCAGCTTAGGAGGGAACAAAAACATTCAGTACTTC
d_call: .
j_call: TRBJ2-4
clone_size: .
v_call: TRBV7-2

cdr3_aa: CASSAGRGRPSRGYF
cdr3_nt: TGTGCCAGCAGCGCCGGCAGGGGGCGACCCTCGAGGGGGTACTTC
d_call: TRBD1
j_call: TRBJ2-7
clone_size: .
v_call: TRBV6-2/TRBV6-3

cdr3_aa: CASSLGDRPLGNTIYF
cdr3_nt: TGCGCCAGCAGCTTGGGGGACAGACCGCTTGGAAACACCATATATTTT
d_call: TRBD1
j_call: TRBJ1-3
clone_size: .
v_call: TRBV5-1

cdr3_aa: CASSSTGGRGYTF
cdr3_nt: TGTGCCAGCAGCTCGACAGGGGGTCGTGGCTACACCTTC
d_call: TRBD1
j_call: TRBJ1-2
clone_size: .
v_call: TRBV7-9

cdr3_aa: CSVETGTGGAEQYF
cdr3_nt: TGCAGCGTTGAAACCGGGACAGGGGGCGCCGAGCAGTACTTC
d_call: TRBD1
j_call: TRBJ2-7
clone_size: .
v_call: TRBV29-1

cdr3_aa: CASSIMTAGGGNEQFF
cdr3_nt: TGTGCCAGTAGTATAATGACAGCGGGAGGGGGCAATGAGCAGTTCTTC
d_call: TRBD2
j_call: TRBJ2-1
clone_size: .
v_call: TRBV19

cdr3_aa: CASSVEAWGQDEQYF
cdr3_nt: TGTGCCAGCAGCGTAGAGGCATGGGGACAGGACGAGCAGTACTTC
d_call: TRBD1
j_call: TRBJ2-7
clone_size: .
v_call: TRBV9

cdr3_aa: CASSLVRDSSYNSPLHF
cdr3_nt: TGTGCCAGCAGCCTAGTCCGGGACAGCTCCTATAATTCACCCCTCCACTTT
d_call: TRBD1
j_call: TRBJ1-6
clone_size: once
v_call: TRBV7-2

cdr3_aa: CASRTGSLTEAFF
cdr3_nt: TGTGCCAGTCGAACCGGGTCCCTAACTGAAGCTTTCTTT
d_call: .
j_call: TRBJ1-1
clone_size: .
v_call: TRBV19

cdr3_aa: CASRRDREETQYF
cdr3_nt: TGTGCCAGCAGACGAGACAGGGAGGAGACCCAGTACTTC
d_call: TRBD1
j_call: TRBJ2-5
clone_size: .
v_call: TRBV12-3/TRBV12-4

cdr3_aa: CSASQTDTQYF
cdr3_nt: TGCAGTGCTAGTCAAACAGATACGCAGTATTTT
d_call: .
j_call: TRBJ2-3
clone_size: .
v_call: TRBV20-1

cdr3_aa: CASSQSLIGQGQRGYTF
cdr3_nt: TGCGCCAGCAGTCAATCCCTTATAGGGCAGGGTCAGAGGGGCTACACCTTC
d_call: .
j_call: TRBJ1-2
clone_size: .
v_call: TRBV23-1

cdr3_aa: CASSDRPGLAGGEAGELFF
cdr3_nt: TGTGCCAGCAGCGATCGCCCGGGACTAGCGGGAGGGGAGGCCGGGGAGCTGTTTTTT
d_call: TRBD2
j_call: TRBJ2-2
clone_size: .
v_call: TRBV9

cdr3_aa: CASSFLEAYTGELFF
cdr3_nt: TGTGCCAGCAGCTTCCTCGAGGCTTACACCGGGGAGCTGTTTTTT
d_call: .
j_call: TRBJ2-2
clone_size: few
v_call: TRBV7-9

cdr3_aa: CASSPAGENSPLHF
cdr3_nt: TGCGCCAGCAGCCCCGCGGGAGAGAATTCACCCCTCCACTTT
d_call: .
j_call: TRBJ1-6
clone_size: few
v_call: TRBV5-1

cdr3_aa: CASAPGLHNEQFF
cdr3_nt: TGCGCCAGCGCCCCGGGACTTCACAATGAGCAGTTCTTC
d_call: .
j_call: TRBJ2-1
clone_size: .
v_call: TRBV10-2

cdr3_aa: CATSRDGFGDLETQYF
cdr3_nt: TGTGCCACCAGCAGAGATGGTTTCGGGGACTTAGAGACCCAGTACTTC
d_call: .
j_call: TRBJ2-5
clone_size: .
v_call: TRBV15

cdr3_aa: CASSVGGRGIDNEQFF
cdr3_nt: TGTGCCAGCAGCGTAGGCGGCAGGGGGATCGACAATGAGCAGTTCTTC
d_call: TRBD1
j_call: TRBJ2-1
clone_size: .
v_call: TRBV9

cdr3_aa: CASRRTGVTTDTQYF
cdr3_nt: TGTGCCAGCAGGAGGACAGGGGTAACGACAGATACGCAGTATTTT
d_call: TRBD1
j_call: TRBJ2-3
clone_size: .
v_call: TRBV6-5

cdr3_aa: CATNRGLSQPQHF
cdr3_nt: TGTGCCACAAACAGGGGGCTAAGTCAGCCCCAGCATTTT
d_call: TRBD1
j_call: TRBJ1-5
clone_size: .
v_call: TRBV12-3/TRBV12-4

cdr3_aa: CASRPDTGVGYTF
cdr3_nt: TGTGCCAGCAGACCTGATACAGGGGTTGGCTACACCTTC
d_call: TRBD1
j_call: TRBJ1-2
clone_size: .
v_call: TRBV27